The rows below give T cell receptor beta chains drawn from one sample of a study of chemoradiotherapy in HPV16-positive cancers. Clones were sequenced by immunoSEQ multiplex PCR, and TCRdb holds only the in-frame ones, with some missing. The table lists about 1,500 clones, about 85% of them singletons. This specimen was tumor tissue, taken from a patient who underwent chemoradiotherapy. Every receptor here comes from a human donor with HPV-associated anogenital cancer. Each CDR3 is given with its conserved first and last residue. Each record gives: D gene, clone size, V gene, J gene, CDR3 DNA, CDR3 protein. The D gene is left open where the match is weak. Clone size is given for some rows only: seen once, a few or many times, or a class if the clone is expanded.

NA	NA	TRBV5-1	TRBJ1-1	TGCGCCAGCAGCTTCCCCGGGACACCGAACACTGAAGCTTTCTTT	CASSFPGTPNTEAFF
NA	NA	TRBV5-1	TRBJ2-2	TGCGCCAGCAGTGTTAACACCGGGGAGCTGTTTTTT	CASSVNTGELFF
NA	NA	TRBV11-2	TRBJ2-3	TGTGCCAGCAGCTTAGACCGCCTCCTAGGGGCAGATACGCAGTATTTT	CASSLDRLLGADTQYF
TRBD1	NA	TRBV28	TRBJ2-7	TGTGCCAGCAGTTTCGGACAGGGGGCTCACGAGCAGTACTTC	CASSFGQGAHEQYF
NA	NA	TRBV15	TRBJ2-1	TGTGCCACCAGCAGAGTGGGCTCCTACAATGAGCAGTTCTTC	CATSRVGSYNEQFF
NA	NA	TRBV19	TRBJ2-3	TGTGCCAGTAGTTCGCCTACAGATACGCAGTATTTT	CASSSPTDTQYF
NA	NA	TRBV4-1	TRBJ1-1	TGCGCCAGCAGCCAGGCCCATCAGGGATCCGAAGCTTTCTTT	CASSQAHQGSEAFF
NA	NA	TRBV5-1	TRBJ2-5	TGCGCCAGCAGTTCTCGAGGGGGAGGGGAGACCCAGTACTTC	CASSSRGGGETQYF
NA	NA	TRBV11-2	TRBJ2-1	TGTGCCAGCAGCTTAACGGGCCCTGTACCTGAGCAGTTCTTC	CASSLTGPVPEQFF
TRBD1	NA	TRBV5-4	TRBJ1-1	TGTGCCAGCAGCTCCGGACAGGGGAGCAGGGCTGAAGCTTTCTTT	CASSSGQGSRAEAFF
NA	NA	TRBV7-3	TRBJ2-3	TGTGCCAGCGAGACCAGCACAGATACGCAGTATTTT	CASETSTDTQYF
NA	NA	TRBV2	TRBJ2-7	TGTGCCAGCCGAAGAGGGGGCGAGCAGTACTTC	CASRRGGEQYF
NA	NA	TRBV5-1	TRBJ2-3	TGCGCCAGCAGCTTGGGGGACAATACGCAGTATTTT	CASSLGDNTQYF
TRBD2	NA	TRBV19	TRBJ2-2	TGTGCCAGTAGTAAGCCAGGTGGGGGGGGCACCGGGGAGCTGTTTTTT	CASSKPGGGGTGELFF
NA	NA	TRBV7-9	TRBJ2-2	TGTGCCAGCAGCCCAGCTGGGGGCGGGGAGCTGTTTTTT	CASSPAGGGELFF
NA	once	TRBV11-2	TRBJ2-3	TGTGCCAGCAGCAGATTAGGGTCAGGGGGCACAGATACGCAGTATTTT	CASSRLGSGGTDTQYF
TRBD1	NA	TRBV4-1	TRBJ1-5	TGCGCCAGCAGCCAAGTAGGGACAGGGGATCAGCCCCAGCATTTT	CASSQVGTGDQPQHF
TRBD1	NA	TRBV18	TRBJ2-7	TGTGCCAGCTCACTTAACCGGGACAGTATCTACGAGCAGTACTTC	CASSLNRDSIYEQYF
TRBD2	NA	TRBV11-2	TRBJ2-5	TGTGCCAGCAGCTTTGGACTAGCCGGCGAGGAGACCCAGTACTTC	CASSFGLAGEETQYF
TRBD1	NA	TRBV5-1	TRBJ2-5	TGCGCCAGCCGAAGGGGCGGGACAGGGGGCGAAGAGACCCAGTACTTC	CASRRGGTGGEETQYF
NA	NA	TRBV30	TRBJ1-6	TGTGCCTGGAGTACACATGGGGATTCACCCCTCCACTTT	CAWSTHGDSPLHF
TRBD1	NA	TRBV5-1	TRBJ2-7	TGCGCCAGCAGCTCCAACCCCGGGACAGGGTCCTACGAGCAGTACTTC	CASSSNPGTGSYEQYF
TRBD2	NA	TRBV7-6	TRBJ2-3	TGTGCCAGCAGCGCCCGGACTAGCGGCACAGATACGCAGTATTTT	CASSARTSGTDTQYF
TRBD2	NA	TRBV4-1	TRBJ2-5	TGCGCCAGCAGCCAACAGCGGGGGGCCCAAGAGACCCAGTACTTC	CASSQQRGAQETQYF
TRBD2	NA	TRBV11-3	TRBJ2-1	TGTGCCAGCAGCTTAGGTGGGGGGGATAACAATGAGCAGTTCTTC	CASSLGGGDNNEQFF
TRBD2	NA	TRBV7-7	TRBJ2-2	TGTGCTAGCAGCTTGGGTAGCGGGGTCGGGGAGCTGTTTTTT	CASSLGSGVGELFF
TRBD2	NA	TRBV2	TRBJ2-5	TGTGCCAGCAGTGAAGCAGGGCTAGCGGGACTGGGAGGAGAGACCCAGTACTTC	CASSEAGLAGLGGETQYF
TRBD2	NA	TRBV19	TRBJ2-7	TGTGCCAGTAGTAAGTTGGGGACTAGCGGGAGCAGGAACGAGCAGTACTTC	CASSKLGTSGSRNEQYF
NA	once	TRBV19	TRBJ1-2	TGTGCCAGTAGTATTACCGGCCACTATGGCTACACCTTC	CASSITGHYGYTF
NA	NA	TRBV5-1	TRBJ1-3	TGCGCCAGCAGCTACCAGGGACCGAGCTCTGGAAACACCATATATTTT	CASSYQGPSSGNTIYF
NA	NA	TRBV27	TRBJ1-1	TGTGCCAGCAGTCAAGGACCCGGTCGGGAGGCTTTCTTT	CASSQGPGREAFF
TRBD2	NA	TRBV25-1	TRBJ2-1	TGTGCCAGCAGTCTAGCGGGGTACAACAATGAGCAGTTCTTC	CASSLAGYNNEQFF
NA	NA	TRBV12-5	TRBJ2-7	TGTGCTAGTGGTTTCGGTAAGAACGAGCAGTACTTC	CASGFGKNEQYF
NA	NA	TRBV6-1	TRBJ1-2	TGTGCCAGCAGTGCACAGACCAACTATGGCTACACCTTC	CASSAQTNYGYTF
NA	NA	TRBV27	TRBJ1-5	TGTGCCAGCAGTTTATCCGTATACAATCAGCCCCAGCATTTT	CASSLSVYNQPQHF
NA	NA	TRBV5-8	TRBJ2-3	TGTGCCAGCAGCCTGGGGCCAGCCACAGATACGCAGTATTTT	CASSLGPATDTQYF
TRBD1	NA	TRBV18	TRBJ2-7	TGTGCCAGCTCACCACAGGGACAGAAGTACGAGCAGTACTTC	CASSPQGQKYEQYF
TRBD2	NA	TRBV9	TRBJ2-3	TGTGCCAGCAGCTTTCTCGGGACTAGCGGCACAGATACGCAGTATTTT	CASSFLGTSGTDTQYF
NA	NA	TRBV13	TRBJ2-3	TGTGCCAGCAGCCCGGATAGTACAGATACGCAGTATTTT	CASSPDSTDTQYF
TRBD2	NA	TRBV4-1	TRBJ2-5	TGCGCCAGCAGCTCTCGGACTAGCGGGGGAAGTAAAGAGACCCAGTACTTC	CASSSRTSGGSKETQYF